This entry features one T cell receptor (beta chain) sequence. This record belongs to a study of blood T cell repertoires in COVID-19. Background on the study: T cells, B-cell-depleted T cells, or PBMCs supplied cDNA or gDNA.

Germline V lookup: CDR1 MRHNA, CDR2 SNTAGT. With 2 bases removed from V and 6 bases from J, the gap between germline ends came to 14 bases. The CDR3 is 15 amino acids. Per the study methods: Estimation of nucleated cell counts was performed using reference gene primer amplification. Some clones are missing from TCRdb's copy, which holds only in-frame ones; the method was immunoSEQ multiplex PCR. V, J and clone size derive from that table, while D and trimming were established from the DNA sequence. This table holds fewer than 55,000 clones, over 75% found once. The sequence came from a man aged 45 to 65 with active COVID-19. The chain is built from TRBV6-4 and TRBJ2-1; perhaps TRBD2 as D (6 bases). Material: peripheral blood. The CDR3: CASSDGGVGVNEQFF. CDR3 DNA sequence: TGTGCCAGCAGTGACGGAGGGGTTGGGGTCAATGAGCAGTTCTTC.